This entry is about one T cell receptor beta chain. Its antigen is unknown. The data are from a study of cytomegalovirus exposure and HLA in healthy donors. The wider study: Unique TCRs from HLA-typed donors, around 93 million of them, were held in an early data release.

In germline, CDR1 is SGHVS, CDR2 FQNEAQ. The CDR3 totals 11 residues. Study findings and constraints: Association of 16,951 TCR beta sequences with HLA alleles was found at 0.05 false discovery rate in a later analysis.

Though nominally healthy at sampling, donors likely had unrecorded immune exposures. The PCR used 60 Vbeta and 13 Jbeta primers. Profiling relied on immunoSEQ multiplex PCR, and the TCRdb table lists in-frame clones only, not all of them. The sample has some 200,000 clones, approximately 80% seen once. This clonotype was sampled from a girl between 5 and 17 years old in good health and CMV-seronegative. Sequenced: PBMCs. This chain connects TRBV7-8 to TRBJ2-5, with D unclear. The J call may be faulty, since TRBJ2-7 better matches the DNA end. As DNA, the CDR3 is TGTGCCAGCAGCCCCTCCTACGAGCAGTACTTC. As protein: CASSPSYEQYF.